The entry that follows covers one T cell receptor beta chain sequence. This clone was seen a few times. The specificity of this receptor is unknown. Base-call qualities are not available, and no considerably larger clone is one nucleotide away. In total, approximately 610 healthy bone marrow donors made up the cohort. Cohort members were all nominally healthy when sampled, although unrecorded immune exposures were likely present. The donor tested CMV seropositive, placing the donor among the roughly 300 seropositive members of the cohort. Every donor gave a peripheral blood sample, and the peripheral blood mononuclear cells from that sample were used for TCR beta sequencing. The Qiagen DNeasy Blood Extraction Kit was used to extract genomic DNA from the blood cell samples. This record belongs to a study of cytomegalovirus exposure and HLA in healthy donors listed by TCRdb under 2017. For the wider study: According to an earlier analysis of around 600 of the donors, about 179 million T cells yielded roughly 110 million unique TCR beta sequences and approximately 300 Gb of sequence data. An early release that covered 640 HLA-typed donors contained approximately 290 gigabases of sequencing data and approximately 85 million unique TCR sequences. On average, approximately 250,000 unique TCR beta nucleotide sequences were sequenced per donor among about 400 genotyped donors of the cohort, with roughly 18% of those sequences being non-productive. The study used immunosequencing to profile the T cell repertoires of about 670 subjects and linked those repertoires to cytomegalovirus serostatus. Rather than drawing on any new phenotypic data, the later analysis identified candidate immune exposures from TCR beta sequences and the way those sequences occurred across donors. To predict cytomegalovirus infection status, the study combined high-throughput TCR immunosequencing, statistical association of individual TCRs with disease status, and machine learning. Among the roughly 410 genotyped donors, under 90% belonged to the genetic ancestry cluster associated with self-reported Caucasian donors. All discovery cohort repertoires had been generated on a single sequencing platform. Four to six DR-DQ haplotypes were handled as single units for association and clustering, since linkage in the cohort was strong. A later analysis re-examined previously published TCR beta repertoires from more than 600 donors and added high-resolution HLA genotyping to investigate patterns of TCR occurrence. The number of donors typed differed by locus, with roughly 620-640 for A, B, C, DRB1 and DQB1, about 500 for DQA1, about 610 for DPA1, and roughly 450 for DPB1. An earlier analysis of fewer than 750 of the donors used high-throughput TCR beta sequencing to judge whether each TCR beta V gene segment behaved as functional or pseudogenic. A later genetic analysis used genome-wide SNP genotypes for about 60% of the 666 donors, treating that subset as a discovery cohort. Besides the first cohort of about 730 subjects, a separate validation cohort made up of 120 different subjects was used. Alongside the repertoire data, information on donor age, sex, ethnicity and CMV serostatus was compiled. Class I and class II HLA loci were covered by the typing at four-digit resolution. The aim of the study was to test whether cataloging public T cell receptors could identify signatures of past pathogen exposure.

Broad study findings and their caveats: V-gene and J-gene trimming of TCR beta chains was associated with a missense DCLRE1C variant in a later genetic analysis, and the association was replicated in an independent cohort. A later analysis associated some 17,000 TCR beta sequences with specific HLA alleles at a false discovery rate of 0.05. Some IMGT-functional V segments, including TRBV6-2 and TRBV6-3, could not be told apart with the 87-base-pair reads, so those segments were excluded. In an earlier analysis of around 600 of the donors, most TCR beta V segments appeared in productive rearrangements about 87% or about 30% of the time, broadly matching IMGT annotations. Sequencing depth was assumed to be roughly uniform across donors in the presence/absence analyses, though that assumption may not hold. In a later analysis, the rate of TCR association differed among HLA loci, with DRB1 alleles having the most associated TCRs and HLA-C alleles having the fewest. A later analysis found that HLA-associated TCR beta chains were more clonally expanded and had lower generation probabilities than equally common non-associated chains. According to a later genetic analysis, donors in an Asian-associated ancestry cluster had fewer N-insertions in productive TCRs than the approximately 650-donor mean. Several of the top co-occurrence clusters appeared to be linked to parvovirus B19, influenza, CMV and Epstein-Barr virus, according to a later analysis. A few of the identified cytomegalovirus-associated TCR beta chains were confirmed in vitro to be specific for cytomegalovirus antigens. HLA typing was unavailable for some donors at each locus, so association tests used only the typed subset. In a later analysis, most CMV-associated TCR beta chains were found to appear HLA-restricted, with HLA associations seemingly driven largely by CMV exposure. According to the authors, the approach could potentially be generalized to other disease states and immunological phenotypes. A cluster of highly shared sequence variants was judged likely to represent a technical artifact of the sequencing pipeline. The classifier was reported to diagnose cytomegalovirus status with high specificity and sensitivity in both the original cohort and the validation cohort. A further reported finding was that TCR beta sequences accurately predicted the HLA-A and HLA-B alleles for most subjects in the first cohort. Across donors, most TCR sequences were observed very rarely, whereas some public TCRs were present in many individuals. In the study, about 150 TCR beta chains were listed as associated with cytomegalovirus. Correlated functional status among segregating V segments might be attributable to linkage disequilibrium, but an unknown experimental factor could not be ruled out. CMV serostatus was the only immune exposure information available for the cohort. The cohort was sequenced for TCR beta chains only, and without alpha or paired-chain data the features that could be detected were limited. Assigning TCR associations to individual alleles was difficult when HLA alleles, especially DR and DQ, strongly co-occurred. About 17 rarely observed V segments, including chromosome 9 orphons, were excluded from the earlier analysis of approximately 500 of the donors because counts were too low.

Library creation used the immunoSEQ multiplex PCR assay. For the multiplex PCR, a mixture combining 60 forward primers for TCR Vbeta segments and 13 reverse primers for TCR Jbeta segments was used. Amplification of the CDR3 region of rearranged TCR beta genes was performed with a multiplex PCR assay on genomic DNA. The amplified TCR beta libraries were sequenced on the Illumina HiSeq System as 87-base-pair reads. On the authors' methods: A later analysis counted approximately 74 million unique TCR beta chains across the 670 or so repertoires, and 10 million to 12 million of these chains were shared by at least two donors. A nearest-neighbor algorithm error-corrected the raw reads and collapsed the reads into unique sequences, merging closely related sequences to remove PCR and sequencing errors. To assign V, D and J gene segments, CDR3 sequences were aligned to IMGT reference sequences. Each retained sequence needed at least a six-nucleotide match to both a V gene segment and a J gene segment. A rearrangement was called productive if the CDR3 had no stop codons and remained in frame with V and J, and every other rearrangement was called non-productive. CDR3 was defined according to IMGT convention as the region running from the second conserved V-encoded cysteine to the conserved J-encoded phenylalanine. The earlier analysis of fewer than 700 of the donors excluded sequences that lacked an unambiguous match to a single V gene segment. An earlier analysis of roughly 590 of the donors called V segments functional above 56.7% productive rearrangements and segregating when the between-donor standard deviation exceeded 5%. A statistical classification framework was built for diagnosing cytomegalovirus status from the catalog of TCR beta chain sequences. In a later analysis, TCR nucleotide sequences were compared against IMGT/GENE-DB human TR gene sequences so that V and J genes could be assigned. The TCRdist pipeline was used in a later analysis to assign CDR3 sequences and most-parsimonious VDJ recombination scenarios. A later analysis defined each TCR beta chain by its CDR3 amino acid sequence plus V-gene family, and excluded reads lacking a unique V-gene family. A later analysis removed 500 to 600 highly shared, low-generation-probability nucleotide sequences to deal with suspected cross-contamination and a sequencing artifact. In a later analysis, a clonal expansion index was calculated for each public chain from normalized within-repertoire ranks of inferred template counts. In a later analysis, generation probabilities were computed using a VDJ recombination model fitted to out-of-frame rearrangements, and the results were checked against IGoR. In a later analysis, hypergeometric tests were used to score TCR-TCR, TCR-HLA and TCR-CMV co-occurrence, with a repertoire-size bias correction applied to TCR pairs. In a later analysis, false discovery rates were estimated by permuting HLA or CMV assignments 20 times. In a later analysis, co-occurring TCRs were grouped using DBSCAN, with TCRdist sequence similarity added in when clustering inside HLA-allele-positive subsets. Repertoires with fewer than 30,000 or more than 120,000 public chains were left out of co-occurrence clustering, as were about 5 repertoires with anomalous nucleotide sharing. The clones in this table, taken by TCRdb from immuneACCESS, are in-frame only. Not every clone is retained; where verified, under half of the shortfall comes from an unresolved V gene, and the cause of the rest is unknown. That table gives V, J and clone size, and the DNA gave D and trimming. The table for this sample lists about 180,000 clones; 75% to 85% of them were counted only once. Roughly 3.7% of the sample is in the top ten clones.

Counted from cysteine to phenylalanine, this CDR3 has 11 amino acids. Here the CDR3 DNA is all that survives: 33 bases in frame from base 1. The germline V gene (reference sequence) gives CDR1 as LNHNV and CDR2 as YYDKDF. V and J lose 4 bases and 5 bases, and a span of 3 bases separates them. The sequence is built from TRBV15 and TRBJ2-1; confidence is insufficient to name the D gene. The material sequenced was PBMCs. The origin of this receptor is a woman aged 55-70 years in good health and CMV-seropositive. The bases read TGTGCCACCAGCACCGACAATGAGCAGTTCTTC. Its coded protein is CATSTDNEQFF.